This T cell receptor beta chain was identified in a study of T cell clonality in common variable immunodeficiency. Findings and caveats of the study: Patient heterogeneity in the CVID cohort limited correlations between repertoire features and clinical complications.

Most patients and controls had Caucasian heritage. TCRdb keeps only in-frame clones here, not all; method: immunoSEQ multiplex PCR. There are around 40,000 clones in the sample, none observed a single time. Many counts were recorded for this clone. Its antigen remains unidentified. The CDR3 extends 3 residues past the end of the read, so its final part is completed from the germline J gene. Per the germline V gene, CDR1 is DFQATT and CDR2 is SNEGSKA (reference sequence). V was pared by 1 base and J by 3 bases, with 2 bases of the junction left unmatched. CDR3 length equals 14 residues. The sequencing input was peripheral blood mononuclear cells. The chain carries TRBV20-1 and TRBJ2-2; 7 bases line up with TRBD1. The TCR sequence derives from a person aged 18 to 70 in good health. CDR3 loop: CSARGQGDTGELFF. The CDR3 bases that were read are TGCAGTGCTAGAGGACAGGGAGACACCGGGGAG.